Following are 15 T cell receptor beta chains from one sample sequenced in a study of blood T cell repertoires in COVID-19 (dated by TCRdb to the early 2020s). The library was generated by the immunoSEQ multiplex PCR assay. In TCRdb, the immuneACCESS table is reduced to in-frame sequences with V and J assigned. These tables do not hold every clone; where another copy was compared, an unresolved V gene accounts for under half, and the others remain unexplained. Here the sample has some 130,000 clones; around 81% occur a single time. Clones ranked in the top ten supply 8% to 9.5% of the sample. The material sequenced was peripheral blood. These receptors were taken from a woman aged 55-70 years with active or convalescent COVID-19.

The genes are TRBV7-2 and TRBJ2-1; D is possibly TRBD1 (6 bases). CDR1 is SGHTA, CDR2 FQGNSA, per germline. Trimming removed 4 bases at V and 8 bases at J, with 21 bases between. The length of the CDR3 is 16 residues. DNA for the CDR3: TGTGCCAGCAGCTACCGAGGGGGAGTGCGAAGTCATGAGCAGTTCTTC. Its protein product is CASSYRGGVRSHEQFF.

This clone has only a few counts. This chain joins TRBV28 and TRBJ1-1; no clear D gene. The V end was cut by 7 bases, the J end by 1 base, with 16 bases between. CDR3 length equals 15 residues. CDR1 is MDHEN, CDR2 SYDVKM, per germline. The CDR3 is CASTFLGSGNTEAFF. CDR3 DNA sequence: TGTGCCAGCACGTTCCTGGGGAGCGGGAACACTGAAGCTTTCTTT.

The V gene is TRBV6-5, the J gene TRBJ2-1, with D uncertain. Per the germline V gene, CDR1 is MNHEY and CDR2 is SVGAGI. V lost 6 bases and J 0 bases, leaving 9 bases between the germline ends. The CDR3 covers 14 residues. The CDR3 sequence: CASSTSPSYNEQFF. CDR3 nucleotides: TGTGCCAGCAGCACCAGTCCCTCCTACAATGAGCAGTTCTTC.

This clone was found once. J is TRBJ1-3 and V is TRBV9; the D is unclear. The germline gives CDR1 SGDLS, CDR2 YYNGEE. The CDR3 length is 15 residues. Deletions cut 3 bases from V and 2 bases from J, with 12 bases between. The DNA of the CDR3 is TGTGCCAGCAGCGCAACGGGAGAAGCTGGAAACACCATATATTTT. Protein: CASSATGEAGNTIYF.

The chain uses TRBV19 and TRBJ1-2; perhaps TRBD1 as D (6 bases). The CDR3 has 13 residues. Germline lookup yields CDR1 LNHDA and CDR2 SQIVND (reference sequence). V gave up 9 bases and J gave up 0 bases, with 11 bases separating them. Written as DNA, the CDR3 is TGTGCCAGCTGGGGGGGGCCTAACTATGGCTACACCTTC. Amino acid sequence: CASWGGPNYGYTF.

This sequence joins TRBV11-2 and TRBJ2-1, with unresolved D. Trimming left V 1 base short and J 6 bases short, with 13 bases between. The germline CDR1 and CDR2 sequences are SGHAT and FQNNGV. This CDR3 has 15 residues. The CDR3 bases are TGTGCCAGCAGCTTAGTCCCCACTACATTCAATGAGCAGTTCTTC. Its translation is CASSLVPTTFNEQFF.

This clone is a singleton in its sample. The rearrangement links TRBV6-2 or TRBV6-3 to TRBJ2-1; TRBD2 agrees at 8 bases. V shed 5 bases, J shed 7 bases, and the junction held 10 bases outside the gene matches. The CDR3 spans 15 residues. From germline, CDR1 is MNHEY and CDR2 SVGEGT. The CDR3 region has the DNA TGTGCCAGCAGTCAACCGGGACTAGTGGGGAATGAGCAGTTCTTC. It yields the protein CASSQPGLVGNEQFF.

J is TRBJ1-6 and V is TRBV9, with D possibly TRBD1 on 5 matching bases. Deletions cut 0 bases from V and 6 bases from J, with 13 bases between. CDR1 and CDR2 from the germline V gene are SGDLS and YYNGEE. The CDR3 runs to 16 residues. CDR3 protein: CASSVEPGTSNSPLHF. The CDR3 nucleotides are TGTGCCAGCAGCGTAGAACCGGGGACTAGTAATTCACCCCTCCACTTT. The full variable domain, in which reference TRBV9 and TRBJ1-6 provide the parts outside the CDR3, is DSGVTQTPKHLITATGQRVTLRCSPRSGDLSVYWYQQSLDQGLQFLIQYYNGEERAKGNILERFSAQQFPDLHSELNLSSLELGDSALYFCASSVEPGTSNSPLHFGNGTRLTVT.

This clone was seen once. V and J are TRBV12-3 or TRBV12-4 and TRBJ2-7; 9 bases are shared with TRBD1. V lost 5 bases to trimming and J lost 3 bases; unmatched junction nucleotides: 2. The CDR3 consists of 13 residues. CDR3 protein: CASSRQGDYEQYF. CDR3 DNA sequence: TGTGCCAGCAGTCGACAGGGGGACTACGAGCAGTACTTC.

The rearrangement joins TRBV2 to TRBJ1-4, with D perhaps matching TRBD1 (5 bases). Trimming took 0 bases from V and 0 from J, leaving 11 bases between them. The CDR3 contains 17 residues. Germline V gives CDR1 SNHLY, CDR2 FYNNEI. The CDR3 protein is CASSEAPTGATNEKLFF. The DNA for the CDR3 is TGTGCCAGCAGTGAAGCCCCCACGGGGGCAACTAATGAAAAACTGTTTTTT.

Points on this clone: One end of the junction is discordant with germline, which a read error may explain. The chain has TRBV5-8 and TRBJ2-1; D perhaps matches TRBD1 (6 bases). The CDR3 covers 15 residues. CDR1 SGHTS and CDR2 YDEGEE come from the germline V gene. Written as DNA, the CDR3 is TGTGCCAGCAGTGCCGGGACAAAGTACTACAGTGAGCAGTTCTTC. Translated, it gives CASSAGTKYYSEQFF.

This rearrangement joins TRBV19 to TRBJ2-3, with TRBD1 identical over 8 bases. The length of the CDR3 is 16 residues. With 5 bases clipped from V and 0 bases from J, the junction kept 7 bases outside the gene matches. CDR1 and CDR2 (germline): LNHDA, SQIVND (reference sequence). CDR3 protein: CASSPDRGQSTDTQYF. The CDR3 nucleotides are TGTGCCAGTAGTCCCGACAGGGGCCAGAGCACAGATACGCAGTATTTT. The full variable domain, with the rest looked up from reference TRBV19 and TRBJ2-3, is DGGITQSPKYLFRKEGQNVTLSCEQNLNHDAMYWYRQDPGQGLRLIYYSQIVNDFQKGDIAEGYSVSREKKESFPLTVTSAQKNPTAFYLCASSPDRGQSTDTQYFGPGTRLTVL.

The chain is built from TRBV19 and TRBJ1-5; 7 nucleotides agree with TRBD1. CDR1 and CDR2 from the germline V gene are LNHDA and SQIVND (reference sequence). V lost 2 bases and J lost 7; bases outside the gene matches: 11. This CDR3 region has 16 residues. This CDR3 is CASSITGDRVGQPQHF. CDR3 bases: TGTGCCAGTAGTATAACCGGGGACAGAGTGGGACAGCCCCAGCATTTT.

The chain joins TRBV7-2 to TRBJ2-1, with TRBD2 identical over 8 bases. The CDR3 has 16 amino acids. Trimming cost V 2 bases and J 4 bases; bases outside gene matches: 7. Germline values: CDR1 SGHTA, CDR2 FQGNSA. CDR3 amino acids: CASSLNAREVYNEQFF. CDR3 nucleotides: TGTGCCAGCAGCTTAAATGCGCGGGAGGTTTACAATGAGCAGTTCTTC.

This clone was seen more than once but under ten times. The gene calls are TRBV5-6 and TRBJ1-6; no clear D. This CDR3 is built from 15 residues. Per germline, CDR1 SGHDT and CDR2 YYEEEE. The ends were cut back, 4 bases at V and 10 bases at J, with 18 bases in the middle. The CDR3 DNA reads as TGTGCCAGCAGCGTTGGACTGGGAATGCGGTCACCCCTCCACTTT. Translating gives CASSVGLGMRSPLHF.